The subject of this entry is one T cell receptor (beta chain). The antigen remains undetermined. The PCR contained 60 Vbeta and 13 Jbeta primers. Data came from immunoSEQ multiplex PCR; TCRdb stores just in-frame clones and leaves some out. Found here are around 70,000 clones, roughly four fifths of them singletons; the top ten hold approximately 13%. The CDR3 extends over 13 amino acids. V was clipped by 5 bases and J by 6 bases, with 12 bases between them. CDR1 and CDR2 (germline): MNHEY, SVGAGI. This sample was taken from a study of cytomegalovirus exposure and HLA in healthy donors. The study's findings and limits: Exclusion as indistinguishable affected some V segments, including TRBV6-2 and TRBV6-3.

The chain recombines TRBV6-5 with TRBJ2-3; possible D gene TRBD2, 6 bases. Sequencing was performed on PBMCs. This receptor was identified in a man aged 65 to 79 in good health and CMV-seronegative. The CDR3 protein is CASSLGGSDTQYF. The DNA of the CDR3 is TGTGCCAGCAGTCTTGGGGGGTCGGATACGCAGTATTTT.